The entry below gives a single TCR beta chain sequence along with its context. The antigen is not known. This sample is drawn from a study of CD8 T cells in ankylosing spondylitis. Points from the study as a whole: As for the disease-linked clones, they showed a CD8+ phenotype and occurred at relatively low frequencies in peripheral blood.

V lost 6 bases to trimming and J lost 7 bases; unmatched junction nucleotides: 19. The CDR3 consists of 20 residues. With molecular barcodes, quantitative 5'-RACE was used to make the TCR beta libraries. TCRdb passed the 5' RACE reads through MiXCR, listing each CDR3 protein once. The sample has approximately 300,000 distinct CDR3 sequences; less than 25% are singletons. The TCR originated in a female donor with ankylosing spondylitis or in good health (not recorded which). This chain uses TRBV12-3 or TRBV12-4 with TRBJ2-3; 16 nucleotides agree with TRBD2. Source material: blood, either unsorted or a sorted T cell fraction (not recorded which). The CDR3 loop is CASRPGTSGRVVDHFNTQYF. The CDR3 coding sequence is TGTGCCAGCAGACCTGGGACTAGCGGGAGGGTTGTGGATCACTTTAATACGCAGTATTTT.